These 21 T cell receptor beta chains originate from one sample sequenced in a study of beta chain features in type 1 diabetes. Findings and limits, study-wide: A moderate, significant TCRB CDR3 shortening appeared in type 1 diabetes across four CD4+ subsets.

Antigen specificity for these receptors is unknown. Sequenced material consisted of expressed TCRB transcripts (all of the isolated RNA was reverse transcribed). Produced via immunoSEQ multiplex PCR; TCRdb's table is partial and in-frame only. Found here are roughly 100,000 clones, approximately 30% of them singletons; the top ten hold more than 0.5%. The sample taken for sequencing was central memory CD4+ T cells from blood. These receptors were obtained from a woman younger than 30 with type 1 diabetes.

The chain employs TRBV4-3 and TRBJ1-1; 8 bases fit TRBD1. Germline CDR1 is LGHNA and CDR2 is YSLEER. Trimming took 6 bases from V and 0 from J; bases not matched to a gene: 6. This CDR3 has 15 residues. CDR3 sequence: CASRPGGRMNTEAFF. The CDR3 DNA follows: TGCGCCAGCAGACCAGGGGGCAGGATGAACACTGAAGCTTTCTTT.

This clone was picked up a small number of times. The chain joins TRBV6-5 to TRBJ2-1; TRBD2 matches 10 bases. The junction had 2 bases not matched to a gene; V was cut back by 4 bases and J by 2 bases. Germline V gene sequence: CDR1 MNHEY, CDR2 SVGAGI. The CDR3 is 15 amino acids. This CDR3 is CASSSSGSTYNEQFF. DNA of the CDR3: TGTGCCAGCAGTTCTAGCGGGAGCACCTACAATGAGCAGTTCTTC.

The V gene is TRBV2, the J gene TRBJ1-2; 7 positions match TRBD1. The germline gives CDR1 SNHLY, CDR2 FYNNEI. Trimming at V came to 7 bases and at J to 8 bases, leaving 13 bases not matched to a gene. CDR3 length equals 14 residues. The CDR3 spells CASTPWQGVGGYTF. CDR3 nucleotide sequence: TGTGCCAGCACCCCCTGGCAGGGGGTCGGGGGCTACACCTTC.

This clone came up a few times. The rearrangement links TRBV27 to TRBJ1-2; 7 nucleotides agree with TRBD1. Germline V gives CDR1 MNHEY, CDR2 SMNVEV (reference sequence). V was pared by 6 bases and J by 6 bases, with 16 bases of the junction left unmatched. The CDR3 has 16 amino acids. CDR3 in amino acids: CASSSRQGYPRDGYTF. The CDR3 nucleotides are TGTGCCAGCAGCTCGAGACAGGGATATCCGCGCGATGGCTACACCTTC.

The V gene is TRBV18, the J gene TRBJ2-7; 7 bases agree with TRBD2. Per germline, CDR1 KGHSH and CDR2 LQKENI. The CDR3 length is 13 residues. Trimming at V came to 2 bases and at J to 4 bases, leaving 2 bases not matched to a gene. CDR3 DNA sequence: TGTGCCAGCTCACCAGGGCGGGAGTACGAGCAGTACGTC. This sequence encodes CASSPGREYEQYV.

This clone was recorded a few times. The chain combines TRBV7-2 with TRBJ2-7; D gene ambiguous. The CDR3 contains 14 residues. V was cut by 4 bases and J by 0 bases, with 10 bases left in between. Germline CDR1 reads SGHTA; CDR2 reads FQGNSA. The CDR3 region has the DNA TGTGCCAGCAGCTACCCCCGCGCCTCCTACGAGCAGTACTTC. Residues: CASSYPRASYEQYF.

This clone was observed a handful of times. The chain employs TRBV30 and TRBJ2-2; 9 positions agree with TRBD2. CDR1 GTSNPN and CDR2 SVGIG come from the germline V gene (reference sequence). This CDR3 comprises 14 residues. V trimming: 3 bases; J trimming: 8 bases; junction bases outside the gene matches: 7. Here the CDR3 DNA reads TGTGCCTGGAGAGGTAGCGGGAGTCGTGGGGAGCTGTTTTTT. Protein sequence: CAWRGSGSRGELFF.

CDR3: CASSFVAGDKPGKTQYF. The CDR3 DNA sequence: TGTGCCAGCAGCTTCGTAGCGGGAGACAAACCGGGGAAGACCCAGTACTTC. The rearrangement uses TRBV7-2 and TRBJ2-5; 9 positions agree with TRBD2. The V segment lost 3 bases and the J segment 6 bases; nucleotides outside the gene matches: 14. Germline V gene lookup returns CDR1 SGHTA and CDR2 FQGNSA. The length of the CDR3 is 17 residues.

This clone was seen a handful of times. V usage is TRBV18 and J usage is TRBJ2-1; 9 bases line up with TRBD2. Germline CDR1 KGHSH, CDR2 LQKENI. With 1 base clipped from V and 10 bases from J, the junction kept 5 bases outside the gene matches. The CDR3 is made up of 14 amino acids. The CDR3 DNA follows: TGTGCCAGCTCACCACTAGCGGGAGCTTGGGAGCAGTTCTTC. Translating it yields CASSPLAGAWEQFF.

There are a few counts of this clone. The chain joins TRBV19 to TRBJ2-7; 11 bases are a match to TRBD1. Trimming cost V 6 bases and J 4 bases; bases outside gene matches: 11. The CDR3 is 16 residues long. The germline gives CDR1 LNHDA, CDR2 SQIVND (reference sequence). CDR3 loop: CASSRGTGGTSYEQYF. The CDR3 DNA reads TGTGCCAGTAGCCGGGGGACAGGGGGTACCTCGTACGAGCAGTACTTC.

This clone came up a few times. The chain joins TRBV14 to TRBJ2-2, with D perhaps matching TRBD1 (6 bases). Germline V gene sequence: CDR1 SGHDN, CDR2 FVKESK. CDR3 length: 16 amino acids. Trimming stripped 1 base from V and 7 bases from J, with 16 bases between. The CDR3 reads CASSQGRARGFGELFF. The CDR3 nucleotides are TGTGCCAGCAGCCAAGGTCGCGCCAGGGGATTCGGGGAGCTGTTTTTT.

This chain uses TRBV27 with TRBJ1-5; 8 bases match TRBD1. V lost 6 bases and J lost 3; bases outside the gene matches: 7. The CDR3 covers 15 residues. CDR1 and CDR2 from the germline V gene are MNHEY and SMNVEV (reference sequence). The CDR3 bases are TGTGCCAGCAGGCCTCAGGGGGCTGTCAATCAGCCCCAGCATTTT. It yields the protein CASRPQGAVNQPQHF.

This chain uses TRBV6-5 with TRBJ1-1, with D perhaps TRBD1 (5 bases). The V gene lost 5 bases and the J gene lost 1 base, with 8 bases spanning the gap. This CDR3 region has 13 residues. Germline-derived CDR1 and CDR2 are MNHEY and SVGAGI. CDR3 sequence: CASSSTGNTEAFF. CDR3 nucleotides: TGTGCCAGCAGTAGTACAGGGAACACTGAAGCTTTCTTT.

This clone was detected only a few times. The rearrangement joins TRBV7-6 to TRBJ2-6; 8 bases agree with TRBD1. The V segment lost 4 bases and the J segment 9 bases; nucleotides outside the gene matches: 5. The CDR3 sequence is 14 residues long. CDR1 and CDR2 from the germline V gene are SGHVS and FNYEAQ. The CDR3 nucleotides are TGTGCCAGCAGCTCTCCAGACAGGGGCAACGTCCTGACTTTC. Translating gives CASSSPDRGNVLTF.

The genes are TRBV5-1 and TRBJ2-3; 7 bases are a match to TRBD2. The germline V gene encodes CDR1 SGHRS and CDR2 YFSETQ. The CDR3 runs 14 residues. Trimming at V came to 8 bases and at J to 0 bases, leaving 6 bases not matched to a gene. Here the CDR3 reads CASKVGGSTDTQYF. The CDR3 nucleotides are TGCGCCAGTAAAGTCGGGGGGAGCACAGATACGCAGTATTTT.

CDR3 region: CASSVAGQGYGYTF. The CDR3 region has the DNA TGTGCCAGCAGCGTAGCTGGGCAGGGGTATGGCTACACCTTC. This chain uses TRBV9 with TRBJ1-2; D might be TRBD1 (6 bases). Looked up from germline, CDR1 is SGDLS and CDR2 is YYNGEE. V dropped 0 bases and J dropped 5 bases, with 11 bases sitting between them. This CDR3 is 14 amino acids long.

The chain uses TRBV28 and TRBJ2-7, with 13 bases matching TRBD2. This CDR3 comprises 20 residues. Germline V gene sequence: CDR1 MDHEN, CDR2 SYDVKM. V trimming: 6 bases; J trimming: 0 bases; junction bases outside the gene matches: 17. The CDR3 coding sequence is TGTGCCAGCAGCTTCTGGGAGGAGGGGACTAGCGGGGCGAGCTCCTACGAGCAGTACTTC. It specifies CASSFWEEGTSGASSYEQYF.

This clone was observed a few times. The chain uses TRBV28 and TRBJ2-1; 7 bases agree with TRBD2. Germline V lookup: CDR1 MDHEN, CDR2 SYDVKM. Trimming removed 3 bases from V and 9 bases from J; junction bases left unmatched: 11. CDR3 length: 15 residues. The chain's CDR3 is CASSLGGRALGEQFF. Written as DNA, the CDR3 is TGTGCCAGCAGTTTGGGGGGGAGGGCCTTGGGTGAGCAGTTCTTC.

In its sample, this clone was seen a few times. The chain couples TRBV2 to TRBJ2-7; 8 nucleotides align to TRBD2. Losses at the gene ends were 4 bases for V and 3 bases for J; bases not matched to a gene: 8. CDR1 is SNHLY, CDR2 FYNNEI, per germline. The CDR3 has 15 amino acids. For the CDR3, the DNA is TGTGCCAGCAGTGGATCCGGGACTAGGTTCTACGAGCAGTACGTC. It translates to CASSGSGTRFYEQYV.

This clone was seen at least ten times. The J gene is TRBJ2-7, the V gene TRBV29-1; 8 bases agree with TRBD1. The J segment lost 7 bases and the V segment lost 7 bases, leaving 15 bases of the junction unmatched. CDR3 length: 14 amino acids. CDR1 and CDR2 (germline): SQVTM, ANQGSEA. This CDR3 reads CSATLGTGLREQYF. The CDR3 nucleotides are TGCAGCGCTACCCTAGGGACAGGCCTTCGGGAGCAGTACTTC.

The genes are TRBV25-1 and TRBJ2-5; 12 bases align to TRBD1. There are 18 residues in the CDR3. Germline CDR1 reads MGHDK; CDR2 reads SYGVNS. Trimming cost V 4 bases and J 5 bases; bases outside gene matches: 14. This CDR3 is CASSGGSGTGGGGETQYF. In DNA form, the CDR3 reads TGTGCCAGCAGTGGAGGATCCGGGACAGGGGGCGGCGGGGAGACCCAGTACTTC.